Listed below are T cell receptor beta chains from one sample, sequenced in a study of beta chain features in type 1 diabetes. Here immunoSEQ multiplex PCR was the method, and the copy in TCRdb shows in-frame clones only, minus some. The table includes hundreds of thousands of clones, 14% detected once. Sequenced material: central memory CD4+ T cells from blood. These receptors came from a man aged 25 to 40 in good health. Each CDR3 is given with its conserved first and last residue. The order of the fields is D gene, CDR3 length, clone size, V gene, J gene, CDR3 DNA, CDR3 protein. A D gene is named only where the DNA matches it firmly. Not all rows give a size; the values are once, few, many and, for expanded clones, a class.

d_gene: TRBD1; len: 15; abundance: few; v_gene: TRBV5-1; j_gene: TRBJ2-3; CDR3nt: TGCGCCAGCAGCTTGGGACAGGGGATCACAGATACGCAGTATTTT; CDR3aa: CASSLGQGITDTQYF
d_gene: TRBD1; len: 20; abundance: .; v_gene: TRBV19; j_gene: TRBJ2-6; CDR3nt: TGTGCCAGTAGTCCACCGCTCTTTCAGGGGGCGAAGTCTGGGGCCAACGTCCTGACTTTC; CDR3aa: CASSPPLFQGAKSGANVLTF
d_gene: .; len: 13; abundance: .; v_gene: TRBV5-4; j_gene: TRBJ2-3; CDR3nt: TGTGCCAGCAGCTCCAACGGTGCAGATACGCAGTATTTT; CDR3aa: CASSSNGADTQYF
d_gene: .; len: 14; abundance: many; v_gene: TRBV6-6; j_gene: TRBJ1-1; CDR3nt: TGTGCCAGCAGCTCAGGACTGATGAACACTGAAGCTTTCTTT; CDR3aa: CASSSGLMNTEAFF
d_gene: .; len: 13; abundance: .; v_gene: TRBV11-2; j_gene: TRBJ2-3; CDR3nt: TGTGCCAGCAGCCGGAGTGGCACAGATACGCAGTATTTT; CDR3aa: CASSRSGTDTQYF
d_gene: TRBD1; len: 14; abundance: .; v_gene: TRBV6-5; j_gene: TRBJ1-5; CDR3nt: TGTGCCAGCCGGACAGGGGGTAGCAATCAGCCCCAGCATTTT; CDR3aa: CASRTGGSNQPQHF
d_gene: .; len: 12; abundance: .; v_gene: TRBV27; j_gene: TRBJ1-5; CDR3nt: TGTGCCAGCAGTTTAGGAGGGGAGCCCCAGCATTTT; CDR3aa: CASSLGGEPQHF
d_gene: TRBD1; len: 15; abundance: .; v_gene: TRBV5-1; j_gene: TRBJ2-5; CDR3nt: TGCGCCAGCAGCTCCCGGACAGGGGGCTTTGAGACCCAGTACTTC; CDR3aa: CASSSRTGGFETQYF
d_gene: .; len: 12; abundance: .; v_gene: TRBV11-3; j_gene: TRBJ2-5; CDR3nt: TGTGCCAGCAGCTTAAACGAAGAGACCCAGTACTTC; CDR3aa: CASSLNEETQYF
d_gene: .; len: 15; abundance: .; v_gene: TRBV11-2; j_gene: TRBJ1-5; CDR3nt: TGTGCCAGCAGCCCAGTGTCTGGGGCCGATCAGCCCCAGCATTTT; CDR3aa: CASSPVSGADQPQHF
d_gene: TRBD2; len: 14; abundance: .; v_gene: TRBV7-2; j_gene: TRBJ2-6; CDR3nt: TGTGCCAGCAGCACCGACCCAGCCGGGAGGGTCCTGACTTTC; CDR3aa: CASSTDPAGRVLTF
d_gene: .; len: 16; abundance: .; v_gene: TRBV6-1; j_gene: TRBJ2-7; CDR3nt: TGTGCCAGCAGTGAAGCAGGGCAGGGGGGTGACTACGAGCAGTACTTC; CDR3aa: CASSEAGQGGDYEQYF
d_gene: .; len: 15; abundance: few; v_gene: TRBV9; j_gene: TRBJ1-4; CDR3nt: TGTGCCAGCAGCCCTTCAGCAGGGCCTAATGAAAAACTGTTTTTT; CDR3aa: CASSPSAGPNEKLFF
d_gene: .; len: 17; abundance: few; v_gene: TRBV29-1; j_gene: TRBJ2-3; CDR3nt: TGCAGCGTTGAAGATCTTAGGGGAAAAGGGAGCACAGATACGCAGTATTTT; CDR3aa: CSVEDLRGKGSTDTQYF
d_gene: .; len: 13; abundance: few; v_gene: TRBV2; j_gene: TRBJ2-3; CDR3nt: TGTGCCAGCGAGCGGACCGCCCGAGTCGCGCAGTATTTT; CDR3aa: CASERTARVAQYF
d_gene: .; len: 16; abundance: few; v_gene: TRBV11-2; j_gene: TRBJ1-4; CDR3nt: TGTGCCAGCAGCCCCCACTCAGGGCAGGGGAATGAAAAACTGTTTTTT; CDR3aa: CASSPHSGQGNEKLFF
d_gene: TRBD2; len: 15; abundance: few; v_gene: TRBV4-1; j_gene: TRBJ2-2; CDR3nt: TGCGCCAGCAGAGGAGCGGGAGGAAATACCGGGGAGCTGTTTTTT; CDR3aa: CASRGAGGNTGELFF
d_gene: .; len: 14; abundance: few; v_gene: TRBV7-6; j_gene: TRBJ2-1; CDR3nt: TGTGCCAGCAGCTTAGATCCTAATGGGGGTGAGCAGTTCTTC; CDR3aa: CASSLDPNGGEQFF
d_gene: .; len: 15; abundance: few; v_gene: TRBV15; j_gene: TRBJ2-1; CDR3nt: TGTGCCACCAGCGGGGCAAGGACTATCCACAATGAGCAGTTCTTC; CDR3aa: CATSGARTIHNEQFF
d_gene: TRBD1; len: 13; abundance: few; v_gene: TRBV28; j_gene: TRBJ1-2; CDR3nt: TGTGCCAGCAGGGGAGGGGGCAGCGGCGGCTACACCTTC; CDR3aa: CASRGGGSGGYTF
d_gene: TRBD2; len: 18; abundance: .; v_gene: TRBV2; j_gene: TRBJ2-1; CDR3nt: TGTGCCAGCACCGGAGGTGGCGGGAGGGCCCGTCAAGACAATGAGCAGTTCTTC; CDR3aa: CASTGGGGRARQDNEQFF